Listed here is a single T cell receptor beta chain. What it binds is unknown. The assay was immunoSEQ multiplex PCR, and TCRdb's table has in-frame clones only and misses some. The sample shows about 31,000 clones, roughly nine tenths of them seen only once. The record originates from a study of STAT5B mutations in CD4+ large granular lymphocyte leukemia. On the study more broadly: The CDR3 'QG' motif was associated with a particular HLA allele among healthy donors. General study findings and limits: 8/27 top patient clones versus 2/35 control clones were TRBV06-family. No patients shared main leukemic clonotypes, though around 25% appeared at low frequency elsewhere. Without putative leukemic clones, patient CD4-sorted repertoires remained more clonal than healthy CD4+ repertoires.

The CDR3 has 15 amino acids. The germline V gene has CDR1 MNHEY and CDR2 SVGAGI. V dropped 6 bases and J dropped 3 bases, with 17 bases sitting between them. The chain has TRBV6-5 and TRBJ1-1, with a possible D match to TRBD1 (5 bases). The receptor's source is a human donor in good health. Specimen: CD4+ T cells from blood buffy coats. The DNA for the CDR3 is TGTGCCAGCAGGCCGACCGCGACAGTTTACACTGAAGCTTTCTTT. Residues: CASRPTATVYTEAFF.